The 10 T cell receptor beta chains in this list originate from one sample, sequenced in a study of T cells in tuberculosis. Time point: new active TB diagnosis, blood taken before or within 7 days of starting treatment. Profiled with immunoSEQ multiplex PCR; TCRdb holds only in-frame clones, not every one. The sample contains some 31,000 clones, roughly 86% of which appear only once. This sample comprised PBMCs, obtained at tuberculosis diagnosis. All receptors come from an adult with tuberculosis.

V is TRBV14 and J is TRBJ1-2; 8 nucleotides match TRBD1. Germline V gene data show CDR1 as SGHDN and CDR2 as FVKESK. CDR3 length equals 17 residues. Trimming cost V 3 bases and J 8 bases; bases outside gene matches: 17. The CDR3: CASSHKQGAVGDRGYTF. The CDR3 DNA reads TGTGCCAGCAGCCACAAGCAGGGGGCGGTGGGCGATCGGGGCTACACCTTC.

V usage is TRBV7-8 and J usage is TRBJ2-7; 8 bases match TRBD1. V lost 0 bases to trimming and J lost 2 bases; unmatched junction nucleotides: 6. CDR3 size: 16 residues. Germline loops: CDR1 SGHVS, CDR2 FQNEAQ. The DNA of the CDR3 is TGTGCCAGCAGCTTAGCCTCCAGGGGGCTACCCTACGAGCAGTACTTC. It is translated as CASSLASRGLPYEQYF.

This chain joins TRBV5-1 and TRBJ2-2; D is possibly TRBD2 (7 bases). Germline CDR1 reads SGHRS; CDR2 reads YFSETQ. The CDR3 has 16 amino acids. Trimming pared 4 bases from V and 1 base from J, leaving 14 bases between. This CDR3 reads CASSPAGAWNTGELFF. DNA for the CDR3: TGCGCCAGCAGCCCGGCGGGGGCTTGGAACACCGGGGAGCTGTTTTTT.

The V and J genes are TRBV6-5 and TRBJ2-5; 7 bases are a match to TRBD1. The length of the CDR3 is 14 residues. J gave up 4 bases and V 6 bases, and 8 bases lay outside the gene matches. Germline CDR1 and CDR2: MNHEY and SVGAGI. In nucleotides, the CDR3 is TGTGCCAGCAGCCAGACAGGGTCAAGAGAGACCCAGTACTTC. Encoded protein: CASSQTGSRETQYF.

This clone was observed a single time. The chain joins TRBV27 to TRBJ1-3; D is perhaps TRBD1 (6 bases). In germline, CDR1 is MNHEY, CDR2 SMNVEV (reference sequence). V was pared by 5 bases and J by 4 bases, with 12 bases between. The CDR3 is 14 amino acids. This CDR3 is CASSASGAGNTIYF. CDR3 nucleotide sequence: TGTGCCAGCAGTGCATCAGGGGCCGGAAACACCATATATTTT.

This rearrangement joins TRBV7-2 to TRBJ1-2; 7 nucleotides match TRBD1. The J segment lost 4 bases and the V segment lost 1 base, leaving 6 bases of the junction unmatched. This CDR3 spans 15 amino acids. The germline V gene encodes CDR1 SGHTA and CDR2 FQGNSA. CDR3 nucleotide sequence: TGTGCCAGCAGCTTAGGGCCGGACAGGTCCTATGGCTACACCTTC. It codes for CASSLGPDRSYGYTF.

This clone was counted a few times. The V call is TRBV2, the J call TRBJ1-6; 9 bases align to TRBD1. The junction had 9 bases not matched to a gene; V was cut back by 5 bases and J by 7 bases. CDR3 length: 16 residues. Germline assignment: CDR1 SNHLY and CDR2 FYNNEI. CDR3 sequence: CASSQVGGQGNSPLHF. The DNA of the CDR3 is TGTGCCAGCAGTCAAGTCGGGGGACAGGGAAATTCACCCCTCCACTTT.

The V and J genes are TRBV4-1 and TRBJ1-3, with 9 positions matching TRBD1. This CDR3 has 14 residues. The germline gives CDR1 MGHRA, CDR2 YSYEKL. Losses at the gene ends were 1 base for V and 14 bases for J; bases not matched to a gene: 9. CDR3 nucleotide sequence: TGCGCCAGCAGCCAAGTAACCCCGGGACAGGGCGTATATTTT. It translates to CASSQVTPGQGVYF.

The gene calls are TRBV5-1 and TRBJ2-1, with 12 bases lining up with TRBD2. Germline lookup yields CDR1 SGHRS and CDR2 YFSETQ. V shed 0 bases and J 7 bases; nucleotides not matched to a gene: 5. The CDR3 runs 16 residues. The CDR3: CASSLGTSGGFNEQFF. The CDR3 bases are TGCGCCAGCAGCTTGGGAACTAGCGGGGGGTTTAATGAGCAGTTCTTC.

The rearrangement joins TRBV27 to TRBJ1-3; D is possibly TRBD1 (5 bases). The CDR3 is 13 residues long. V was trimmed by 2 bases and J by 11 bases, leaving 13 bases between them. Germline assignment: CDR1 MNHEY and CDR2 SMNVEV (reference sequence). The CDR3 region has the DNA TGTGCCAGCAGTTTAGGGGCTGGGAGGGCCATATATTTT. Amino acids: CASSLGAGRAIYF.